These 12 T cell receptor beta chains came from one sample sequenced in a study of CD8 T cells in Susac syndrome. The RNA input was roughly 0.5 to 1 ug, and it was reverse transcribed with random hexamers. Using its own MiXCR run on the immunoSEQ multiplex PCR reads, TCRdb lists one record per CDR3 protein. The table includes 180,000 or so distinct CDR3 sequences, about 95% detected once. Input material: CD4+ T cells from PBMCs. The source is a human donor in good health.

This rearrangement joins TRBV3-1 to TRBJ1-2, with D uncertain. The V end lost 4 bases, the J end lost 4 bases, and 10 bases lay between the germline ends. The CDR3 has 13 amino acids. Germline CDR1 reads LGHDT; CDR2 reads YNNKEL (reference sequence). DNA for the CDR3: TGTGCCAGCAGCCTACGAGGTTTCTATGGCTACACCTTC. It encodes CASSLRGFYGYTF.

J is TRBJ1-2 and V is TRBV3-1; 9 bases agree with TRBD1. The CDR3 has 12 amino acids. In germline, CDR1 is LGHDT, CDR2 YNNKEL (reference sequence). The junction had 3 bases not matched to a gene; V was cut back by 0 bases and J by 13 bases. CDR3 DNA sequence: TGTGCCAGCAGCCAAGACGACAGGGGGACCACCTTC. Amino acids: CASSQDDRGTTF.

This chain links TRBV7-9 with TRBJ2-7; D call uncertain. Germline CDR1 is SEHNR and CDR2 is FQNEAQ (reference sequence). This CDR3 comprises 15 residues. V lost 2 bases and J lost 0, with 11 bases in between. CDR3 DNA: TGTGCCAGCAGCTTAAAGGCAGAGAGCTCCTACGAGCAGTACTTC. Translated, it gives CASSLKAESSYEQYF.

This clonotype was counted between two and nine times. One junction end does not reproduce the germline sequence, and a read error may be involved. The chain joins TRBV2 to TRBJ1-2, with a possible D match to TRBD1 (5 bases). Looked up from germline, CDR1 is SNHLY and CDR2 is FYNNEI. The CDR3 totals 12 residues. The CDR3 DNA reads TGTGCCAGCAGTGTTGGGGCCTATGGCTATACCTTC. The encoded protein is CASSVGAYGYTF.

This clonotype has only one observation. The gene calls are TRBV20-1 and TRBJ1-1, with no clear D. From germline, CDR1 is DFQATT and CDR2 SNEGSKA (reference sequence). The V end was cut by 0 bases, the J end by 6 bases, with 14 bases between. The CDR3 sequence is 14 residues long. The CDR3 region is CSARDPDKTPEAFF. CDR3 in DNA: TGCAGTGCTAGAGATCCGGATAAGACTCCTGAAGCTTTCTTT.

V gene TRBV12-5 combines with J gene TRBJ1-1; no clear D. This CDR3 contains 11 residues. Trimming pared 6 bases from V and 7 bases from J, leaving 9 bases between. CDR1 is LGHNT and CDR2 is FRNRAP in the germline V gene. Written as DNA, the CDR3 is TGTGCTAGTGGCCTTAAAGGTGAAGCTTTCTTT. It encodes CASGLKGEAFF.

The J gene is TRBJ2-1, the V gene TRBV7-2, with a possible D match to TRBD2 (5 bases). V lost 5 bases and J lost 9, with 11 bases in between. Germline V gene lookup returns CDR1 SGHTA and CDR2 FQGNSA. The CDR3 spans 12 residues. CDR3 in DNA: TGTGCCAGCAGCCTTCAGGCGGGTGAGCAGTTCTTC. Translation gives CASSLQAGEQFF.

The V call is TRBV20-1, the J call TRBJ2-5; 8 bases are shared with TRBD1. Per the germline V gene, CDR1 is DFQATT and CDR2 is SNEGSKA (reference sequence). The CDR3 has 15 amino acids. The J segment lost 5 bases and the V segment lost 4 bases, leaving 12 bases of the junction unmatched. Here the CDR3 DNA reads TGCAGTGCTACTCCCACCCGACGACAGGGGGAGACCCAGTACTTC. It encodes CSATPTRRQGETQYF.

The gene calls are TRBV29-1 and TRBJ2-1; 11 bases align to TRBD2. The germline CDR1 and CDR2 sequences are SQVTM and ANQGSEA. The CDR3 covers 13 residues. V trimming: 7 bases; J trimming: 6 bases; junction bases outside the gene matches: 5. Here the CDR3 DNA reads TGCAGCGCCTATAGCGGGAGGGGCAATGAGCAGTTCTTC. It codes for CSAYSGRGNEQFF.

V is TRBV20-1 and J is TRBJ2-5; D may be TRBD2 (5 bases). V was pared by 2 bases and J by 2 bases, with 12 bases between. The CDR3 spans 14 residues. The germline V gene has CDR1 DFQATT and CDR2 SNEGSKA (reference sequence). The CDR3 spells CSARSRGLQETQYF. The CDR3 nucleotides read TGCAGTGCTAGAAGCCGGGGATTACAAGAGACCCAGTACTTC.

This clonotype turned up a few times. This chain connects TRBV29-1 to TRBJ2-7; TRBD1 is a possible D gene (5 bases). This CDR3 is built from 12 residues. CDR1 is SQVTM and CDR2 is ANQGSEA in the germline V gene. Deletions cut 4 bases from V and 2 bases from J, with 9 bases between. In nucleotides, the CDR3 is TGCAGCGTTGCCACAGGAACCTACGAGCAGTACTTC. This translates into CSVATGTYEQYF.

The chain combines TRBV6-2 or TRBV6-3 with TRBJ2-6; D gene unclear. This CDR3 is 14 amino acids long. V dropped 8 bases and J dropped 0 bases, with 8 bases sitting between them. Per germline, CDR1 MNHEY and CDR2 SVGEGT. The CDR3 DNA is TGTGCCAGCGGCAAGAGCTCTGGGGCCAACGTCCTGACTTTC. Its translation is CASGKSSGANVLTF.